This is a list of T cell receptor beta chains from one sample in a study of T cell changes during pregnancy in multiple sclerosis. The data were produced by immunoSEQ multiplex PCR, yet TCRdb's version contains in-frame clones alone and is incomplete. The sample holds tens of thousands of clones; around 92% are singletons and the top ten take just under 2%. Sequencing was performed on peripheral blood, taken in the third trimester of pregnancy. These receptors all come from a female donor in good health, enrolled as a control in a pregnancy study. Both conserved end residues are part of each CDR3. D genes are given only for firm matches. Not every row has a clone size; where given, it reads once, few, many or a size class.

d_gene,v_gene,j_gene,abundance,CDR3nt,CDR3aa
-,TRBV7-9,TRBJ1-2,-,TGTGCCAGCAGCTTACGACAGAATTATGGCTACACCTTC,CASSLRQNYGYTF
-,TRBV7-9,TRBJ2-7,once,TGTGCCAGCAGCTTACACAGTCCCGCCCACGAGCAGTACTTC,CASSLHSPAHEQYF
TRBD1,TRBV29-1,TRBJ1-2,-,TGCAGCGTTCGCGGGACAGGGGAGAGCTACACCTTC,CSVRGTGESYTF
TRBD1,TRBV7-2,TRBJ2-5,-,TGTGCCAGCAGCTTAACCTCCGGGACAGGGGTTAGAGAGACCCAGTACTTC,CASSLTSGTGVRETQYF
-,TRBV5-1,TRBJ1-1,-,TGCGCCAGCAGCTTGTACGAGGGCACTGAAGCTTTCTTT,CASSLYEGTEAFF
-,TRBV2,TRBJ2-3,-,TGTGCCAGCAGTGCCAGCGGACTGGGTGGGGGGACAGATACGCAGTATTTT,CASSASGLGGGTDTQYF
TRBD1,TRBV28,TRBJ1-3,-,TGTGCCAGCAGTACAGCCGGGACAGGGACAAACACCATATATTTT,CASSTAGTGTNTIYF
-,TRBV30,TRBJ2-5,-,TGTGCCTGGAGTGGGGCACGGGGGTTACAAGAGACCCAGTACTTC,CAWSGARGLQETQYF
TRBD2,TRBV15,TRBJ2-5,-,TGTGCCACCAGCAGAGATAGCGGGGGGGCAGAGACCCAGTACTTC,CATSRDSGGAETQYF
TRBD1,TRBV28,TRBJ1-1,-,TGTGCCAGCATTCTGACAGGGAGAGCTTTCTTT,CASILTGRAFF
-,TRBV7-2,TRBJ1-6,-,TGTGCCAGCAGCTTATCGCAGGATTCACCCCTCCACTTT,CASSLSQDSPLHF
-,TRBV5-1,TRBJ2-2,-,TGCGCCAGCAGCTTGCGGGGGGAGCTGTTTTTT,CASSLRGELFF
-,TRBV6-5,TRBJ1-5,-,TGTGCCAGCAGTTACTCGACCTCGGGGGGGCCCCAGCATTTT,CASSYSTSGGPQHF
-,TRBV5-1,TRBJ2-3,-,TGCGCCAGCACCAGGTGGGGCACAGATACGCAGTATTTT,CASTRWGTDTQYF
-,TRBV18,TRBJ2-7,once,TGTGCCAGCTCGTCACCATTACAGGGAACCGCGGTCACCTACGAGCAGTACTTC,CASSSPLQGTAVTYEQYF
-,TRBV16,TRBJ2-7,-,TGTGCCAGCAGCCGCCCCCCGGGCCAAGCGGGCTCCTACGAGCAGTACTTC,CASSRPPGQAGSYEQYF
-,TRBV29-1,TRBJ2-1,-,TGCAGCGTTGAAGATGCAGGGTCCTACAATGAGCAGTTCTTC,CSVEDAGSYNEQFF
TRBD2,TRBV7-2,TRBJ2-3,-,TGTGCCAGCAGCTTCACTCGGACTAGCGGCACAGATACGCAGTATTTT,CASSFTRTSGTDTQYF
-,TRBV5-1,TRBJ2-5,-,TGCGCCAGCAGCTTGGAACCGGGACAACAAGAGACCCAGTACTTC,CASSLEPGQQETQYF
-,TRBV6-1,TRBJ2-1,-,TGTGCCAGCAGTGCCTATTACAATGAGCAGTTCTTC,CASSAYYNEQFF
-,TRBV5-1,TRBJ1-6,-,TGCGCCAGCAGCTTGGGAGATCGGGACTCGGCCCTCCACTTT,CASSLGDRDSALHF
TRBD1,TRBV5-3,TRBJ1-6,-,TGTGCCGGCGGGACAGGGGAATCACCCCTCCACTTT,CAGGTGESPLHF
-,TRBV4-1,TRBJ2-5,-,TGCGCCAGCAGCCAAGAAAGGTGGGGACAAGGCCAAGGGACCCAGTACTTC,CASSQERWGQGQGTQYF
TRBD2,TRBV28,TRBJ2-7,-,TGTGCCAGCAGGGATGGACTAGCGGGTAACTACGAGCAGTACTTC,CASRDGLAGNYEQYF
TRBD2,TRBV7-9,TRBJ2-2,once,TGTGCCCGGGGGAGTAGCGGGGCATGGACCGGGGAGCTGTTTTTT,CARGSSGAWTGELFF
TRBD2,TRBV7-9,TRBJ2-3,-,TGTGCCAGCAGCTTAGCGATCGCGGGGGGCACAGATACGCAGTATTTT,CASSLAIAGGTDTQYF
-,TRBV6-4,TRBJ2-6,-,TGTGCCAGCAGTGACTCGGAAGGGGGCTCTGGGGCCAACGTCCTGACTTTC,CASSDSEGGSGANVLTF
-,TRBV18,TRBJ1-6,-,TGTGCCAGCTCTCCGACTAGCTCCTATAATTCACCCCTCCACTTT,CASSPTSSYNSPLHF
-,TRBV30,TRBJ2-7,-,TGTGCCTGGAGTGGTGGAGGATCTCTAAGGATTCCCTACTTC,CAWSGGGSLRIPYF
-,TRBV13,TRBJ2-7,-,TGTGCCAGCAGCCAATCAGGGAACTCCTACGAGCAGTACTTC,CASSQSGNSYEQYF
-,TRBV7-8,TRBJ2-7,-,TGTGCCAGCAGCCCAGATTGGGTTCTAGCCTACGAGCAGTACTTC,CASSPDWVLAYEQYF
TRBD2,TRBV10-1,TRBJ2-1,-,TGCGCCAGCAGCGAGGGCATTTTAGCGGGACCAACAGGGTCCGGACACGATGAGCAGTTCTTC,CASSEGILAGPTGSGHDEQFF
-,TRBV9,TRBJ2-1,-,TGTGCCAGCAGCGTGGGGGCAGTTTTCGATGAGCAGTTCTTC,CASSVGAVFDEQFF
-,TRBV4-1,TRBJ2-1,-,TGCGCCAGCAGCCAACCAGCCCCCTATAGGCAGGGGAGTTATGAGCAGTTCTTC,CASSQPAPYRQGSYEQFF
TRBD2,TRBV11-2,TRBJ2-3,-,TGTGCCAGCAGCCAGGGAGGGAATACGCAGTATTTT,CASSQGGNTQYF
-,TRBV6-6,TRBJ1-3,-,TGTGCCAGCAGTCCCGACAGGCGGGCAGGAAACACCATATATTTT,CASSPDRRAGNTIYF
TRBD2,TRBV7-9,TRBJ2-3,-,TGTGCCAGCAGCTCCCGGACTAGCGGCACAGATACGCAGTATTTT,CASSSRTSGTDTQYF
-,TRBV2,TRBJ1-5,-,TGTGCCAGCAGTGTTCACAGGGCCAATCAGCCCCAGCATTTT,CASSVHRANQPQHF
TRBD1,TRBV7-3,TRBJ2-2,-,TGTGCCAGCAGCACCCGACAGGGGGCCGGGGAGCTGTTTTTT,CASSTRQGAGELFF
-,TRBV18,TRBJ1-1,-,TGTGCCAGCTCACGAACCCCCCCGGAGATGAACACTGAAGCTTTCTTT,CASSRTPPEMNTEAFF
TRBD2,TRBV27,TRBJ2-3,-,TGTGCCAGCAGTTTACCGGGGAGCGGGATTTCCACAGATACGCAGTATTTT,CASSLPGSGISTDTQYF
-,TRBV28,TRBJ2-3,-,TGTGCCAGCAGTCCACGGGTCTCTGGTACGCAGTATTTT,CASSPRVSGTQYF
TRBD2,TRBV5-8,TRBJ2-7,-,TGTGCCAGCAGCTTACGAGCGGGAGGCTACGAGCAGTACTTC,CASSLRAGGYEQYF
-,TRBV7-2,TRBJ1-1,-,TGTGCCAGCAGCCTATCGGGGGGGGGTTGGTACACTGAAGCTTTCTTT,CASSLSGGGWYTEAFF
TRBD2,TRBV18,TRBJ2-2,-,TGTGCCAGCTCCTTTAGCGGGGACACCGGGGAGCTGTTTTTT,CASSFSGDTGELFF
TRBD2,TRBV7-3,TRBJ2-1,-,TGTGCCAGCAGCTTCGGACTAGCGGATTACAATGAGCAGTTCTTC,CASSFGLADYNEQFF
-,TRBV5-1,TRBJ2-2,-,TGCGCCAGCAGCTTGGTTGGGGGCGCGAACACCGGGGAGCTGTTTTTT,CASSLVGGANTGELFF
TRBD2,TRBV30,TRBJ2-2,-,TGTGCCTGGAGCGGTACTAGCGGGTACGGGGAGCTGTTTTTT,CAWSGTSGYGELFF
-,TRBV6-5,TRBJ2-1,-,TGTGCCAGCAGTTTCATCAATGAGCAGTTCTTC,CASSFINEQFF
TRBD2,TRBV30,TRBJ2-1,-,TGTGCCTGGAGTGTAACGCGGGGGGAGCAGTTCTTC,CAWSVTRGEQFF
-,TRBV6-1,TRBJ2-6,-,TGTGCCAGCACCCTCAGGGGCTCTGGGGCCAACGTCCTGACTTTC,CASTLRGSGANVLTF
TRBD2,TRBV10-1,TRBJ2-1,-,TGCGCCAGCAGTGGGGGAGCGGGAGGCCCCGGAGATGAGCAGTTCTTC,CASSGGAGGPGDEQFF
-,TRBV4-3,TRBJ2-6,-,TGCGCCAGCAGCCAAGATCACGGGGCTGGGGCCAACGTCCTGACTTTC,CASSQDHGAGANVLTF
-,TRBV5-1,TRBJ1-1,-,TGCGCCAGCAGCTTGACGGGAGGGAACACTGAAGCTTTCTTT,CASSLTGGNTEAFF
TRBD2,TRBV19,TRBJ2-1,-,TGTGCCAGTAGTAGTAGCGGGGGGGCTACCAATGAGCAGTTCTTC,CASSSSGGATNEQFF
TRBD1,TRBV18,TRBJ2-5,-,TGTGCCAGCTCACGGACAGGGCCCCAAGAGACCCAGTACTTC,CASSRTGPQETQYF
TRBD1,TRBV6-1,TRBJ2-1,-,TGTGCCAGCAGTCTACAGGGGGCGGCCTACAATGAGCAGTTCTTC,CASSLQGAAYNEQFF